These 3 T cell receptor beta chains share one sample of origin, sequenced in a study of neoadjuvant anti-PD-1 for oral cavity cancer. The protocol was immunoSEQ multiplex PCR, while the TCRdb copy is restricted to in-frame clones and leaves out a portion. The sample contains about 72,000 clones, over 70% of which appear only once. The source material was PBMCs, sampled before nivolumab (anti-PD-1) treatment. These receptors were obtained from a person aged 40 to 85 with oral cavity squamous cell carcinoma.

The genes are TRBV7-6 and TRBJ1-3; the D is unclear. The V gene lost 1 base and the J gene lost 4 bases, with 5 bases spanning the gap. This CDR3 has 13 amino acids. Germline V gene sequence: CDR1 SGHVS, CDR2 FNYEAQ. CDR3 in amino acids: CASSLGAGNTIYF. CDR3 nucleotides: TGTGCCAGCAGCTTAGGTGCCGGAAACACCATATATTTT.

CDR3 protein: CASSTQGATGELFF. In nucleotides, the CDR3 is TGTGCCAGCAGCACACAGGGGGCCACCGGGGAGCTGTTTTTT. This rearrangement joins TRBV9 to TRBJ2-2; 9 nucleotides align to TRBD1. This CDR3 has 14 amino acids. From germline, CDR1 is SGDLS and CDR2 YYNGEE. V gave up 4 bases and J gave up 4 bases; unmatched junction bases: 2.

The genes are TRBV5-1 and TRBJ2-7; 11 nucleotides line up with TRBD2. This CDR3 is 18 amino acids long. Unmatched junction bases numbered 10, after V lost 2 bases and J lost 0 bases. CDR1 and CDR2 (germline): SGHRS, YFSETQ. The CDR3 DNA follows: TGCGCCAGCAGCTTCGGCCGGGGACTAGCGGCCAGCTCCTACGAGCAGTACTTC. It codes for CASSFGRGLAASSYEQYF.